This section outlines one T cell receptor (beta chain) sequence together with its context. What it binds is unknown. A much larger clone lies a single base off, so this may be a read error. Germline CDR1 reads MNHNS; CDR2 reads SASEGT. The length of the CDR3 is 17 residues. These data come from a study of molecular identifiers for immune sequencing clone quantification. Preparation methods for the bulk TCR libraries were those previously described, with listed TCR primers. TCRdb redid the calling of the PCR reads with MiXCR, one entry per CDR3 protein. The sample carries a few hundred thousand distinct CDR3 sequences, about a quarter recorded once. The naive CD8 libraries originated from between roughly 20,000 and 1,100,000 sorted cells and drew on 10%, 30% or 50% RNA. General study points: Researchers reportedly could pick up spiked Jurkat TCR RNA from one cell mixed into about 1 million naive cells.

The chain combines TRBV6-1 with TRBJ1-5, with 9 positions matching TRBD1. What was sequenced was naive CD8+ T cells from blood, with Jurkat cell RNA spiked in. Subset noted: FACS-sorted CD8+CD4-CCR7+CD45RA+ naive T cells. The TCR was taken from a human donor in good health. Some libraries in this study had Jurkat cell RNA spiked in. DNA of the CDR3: TGTGGCAGCATTAAACAGGGGGCCCGGATTCCCAATCAGCCCCAGCATTTT. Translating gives CGSIKQGARIPNQPQHF.